This T cell receptor beta chain was retrieved from a study of shared clonotypes between healthy human individuals. About the research overall: The plates for each donor numbered three CD4 naive, three CD4 memory, two CD8 naive and one CD8 memory.

The CDR3 spans 15 residues. Germline V gives CDR1 MGHDK, CDR2 SYGVNS. J lost 3 bases, V lost 3 bases, and 6 bases had no gene match. It was around 180 ng DNA, approximately 30,000 T cell genomes, that sorted-subset replicate PCRs used. The data were produced by immunoSEQ multiplex PCR, yet TCRdb's version contains in-frame clones alone and is incomplete. This sample yields around 510,000 clones, of which around 96% are seen a single time; 0.064% belongs to the top ten. This clone was counted a single time. The V and J genes are TRBV25-1 and TRBJ2-7; TRBD1 matches at 9 bases. Sample: naive CD4+ T cells sorted from blood. The subset: CD45RA+ positively selected. The sequence came from a woman in her thirties in good health. CDR3 sequence (DNA): TGTGCCAGCAGTGATGGACAGGGGCCGAGCTACGAGCAGTACTTC. The encoded protein is CASSDGQGPSYEQYF.